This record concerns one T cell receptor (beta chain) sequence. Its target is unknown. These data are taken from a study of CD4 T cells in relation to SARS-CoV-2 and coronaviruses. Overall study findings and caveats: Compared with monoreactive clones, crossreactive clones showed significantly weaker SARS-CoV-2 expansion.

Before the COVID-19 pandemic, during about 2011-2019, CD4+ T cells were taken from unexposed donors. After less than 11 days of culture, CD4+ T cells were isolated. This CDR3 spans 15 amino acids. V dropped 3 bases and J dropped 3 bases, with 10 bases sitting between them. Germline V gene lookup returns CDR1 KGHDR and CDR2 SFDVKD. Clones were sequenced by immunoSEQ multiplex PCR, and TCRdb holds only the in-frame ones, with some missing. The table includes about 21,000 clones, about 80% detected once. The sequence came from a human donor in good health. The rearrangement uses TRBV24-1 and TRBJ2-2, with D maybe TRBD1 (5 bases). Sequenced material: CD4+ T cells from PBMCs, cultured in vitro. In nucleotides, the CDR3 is TGTGCCACCAGTGATGGTTCACAGGACACCGGGGAGCTGTTTTTT. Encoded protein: CATSDGSQDTGELFF.